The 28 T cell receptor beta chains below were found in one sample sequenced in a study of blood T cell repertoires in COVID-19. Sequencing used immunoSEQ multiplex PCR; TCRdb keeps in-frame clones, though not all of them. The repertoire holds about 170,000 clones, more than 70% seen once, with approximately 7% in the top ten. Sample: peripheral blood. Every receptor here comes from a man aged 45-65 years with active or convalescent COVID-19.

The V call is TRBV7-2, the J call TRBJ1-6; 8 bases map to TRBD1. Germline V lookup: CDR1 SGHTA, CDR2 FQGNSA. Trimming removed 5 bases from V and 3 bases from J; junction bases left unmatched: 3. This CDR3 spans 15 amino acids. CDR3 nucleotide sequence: TGTGCCAGCAGCCCCGGGACAGGCTATAATTCACCCCTCCACTTT. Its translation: CASSPGTGYNSPLHF.

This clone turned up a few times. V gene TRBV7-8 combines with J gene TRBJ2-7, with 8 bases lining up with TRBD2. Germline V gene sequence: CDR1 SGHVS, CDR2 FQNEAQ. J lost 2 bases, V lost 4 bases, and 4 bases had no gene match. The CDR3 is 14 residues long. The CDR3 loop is CASSYREGPYEQYF. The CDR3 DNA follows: TGTGCCAGCAGCTACCGGGAGGGACCCTACGAGCAGTACTTC.

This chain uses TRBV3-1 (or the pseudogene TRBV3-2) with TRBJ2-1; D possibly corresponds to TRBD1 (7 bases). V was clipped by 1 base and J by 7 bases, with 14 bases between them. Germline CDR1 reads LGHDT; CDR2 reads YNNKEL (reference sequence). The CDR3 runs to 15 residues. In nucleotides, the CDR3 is TGTGCCAGCAGCCAAGTGTGGGCAGGGGGGAATGAGCAGTTCTTC. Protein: CASSQVWAGGNEQFF.

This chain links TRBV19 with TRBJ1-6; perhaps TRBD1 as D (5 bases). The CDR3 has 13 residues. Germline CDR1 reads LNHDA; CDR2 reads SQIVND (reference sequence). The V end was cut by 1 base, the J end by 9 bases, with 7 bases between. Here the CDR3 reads CASSIGRGSPLHF. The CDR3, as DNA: TGTGCCAGTAGTATAGGGAGGGGTTCACCCCTCCACTTT.

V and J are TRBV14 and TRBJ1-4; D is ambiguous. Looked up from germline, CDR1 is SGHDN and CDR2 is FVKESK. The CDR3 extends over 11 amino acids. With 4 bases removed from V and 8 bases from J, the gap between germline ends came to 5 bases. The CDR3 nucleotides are TGTGCCAGCAGCCTCGGGGAAAAACTGTTTTTT. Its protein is CASSLGEKLFF.

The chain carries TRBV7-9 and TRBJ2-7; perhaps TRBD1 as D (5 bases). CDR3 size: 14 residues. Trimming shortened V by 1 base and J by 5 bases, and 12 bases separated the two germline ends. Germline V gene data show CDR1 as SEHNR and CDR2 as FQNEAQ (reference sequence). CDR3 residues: CASSLEGARDEQYF. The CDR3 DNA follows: TGTGCCAGCAGCTTAGAAGGGGCGCGCGACGAGCAGTACTTC.

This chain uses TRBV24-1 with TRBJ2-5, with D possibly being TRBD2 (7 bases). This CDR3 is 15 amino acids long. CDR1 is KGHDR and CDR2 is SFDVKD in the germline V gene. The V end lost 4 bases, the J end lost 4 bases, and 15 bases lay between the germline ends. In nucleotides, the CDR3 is TGTGCCACCAGTGAGGGAGGGGGGCGAGGAGAGACCCAGTACTTC. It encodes CATSEGGGRGETQYF.

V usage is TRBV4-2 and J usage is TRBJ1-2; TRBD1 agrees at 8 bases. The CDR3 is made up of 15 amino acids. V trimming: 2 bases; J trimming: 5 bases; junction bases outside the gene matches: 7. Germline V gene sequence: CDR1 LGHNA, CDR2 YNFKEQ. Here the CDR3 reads CASSQKDRDGYGYTF. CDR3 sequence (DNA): TGTGCCAGCAGCCAAAAGGACAGGGATGGGTATGGCTACACCTTC.

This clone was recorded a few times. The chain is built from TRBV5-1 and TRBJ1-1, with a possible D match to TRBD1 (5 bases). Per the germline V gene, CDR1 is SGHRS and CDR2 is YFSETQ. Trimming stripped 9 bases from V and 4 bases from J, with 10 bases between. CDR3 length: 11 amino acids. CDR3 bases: TGCGCCACCAGTGGGGCCACTGAAGCTTTCTTT. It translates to CATSGATEAFF.

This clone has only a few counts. CDR3 DNA sequence: TGCAGTGCTAGTCCGAGCTCCTATAATTCACCCCTCCACTTT. It codes for CSASPSSYNSPLHF. This chain connects TRBV20-1 to TRBJ1-6; D unclear. V lost 3 bases to trimming and J lost 0 bases, with 6 bases between them. Per the germline V gene, CDR1 is DFQATT and CDR2 is SNEGSKA (reference sequence). This CDR3 comprises 14 residues.

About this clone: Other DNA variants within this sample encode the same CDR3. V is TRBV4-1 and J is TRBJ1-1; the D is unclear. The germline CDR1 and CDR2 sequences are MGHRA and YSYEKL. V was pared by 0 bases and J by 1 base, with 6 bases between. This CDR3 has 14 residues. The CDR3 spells CASSQDLGNTEAFF. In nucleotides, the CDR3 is TGCGCCAGCAGCCAAGATCTAGGGAACACTGAAGCTTTCTTT.

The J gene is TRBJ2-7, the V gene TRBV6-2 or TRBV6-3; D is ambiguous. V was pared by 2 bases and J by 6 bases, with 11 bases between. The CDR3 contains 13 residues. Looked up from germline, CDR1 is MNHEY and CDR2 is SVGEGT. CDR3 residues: CASSYEISREQYF. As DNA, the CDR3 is TGTGCCAGCAGTTACGAGATAAGTCGCGAGCAGTACTTC.

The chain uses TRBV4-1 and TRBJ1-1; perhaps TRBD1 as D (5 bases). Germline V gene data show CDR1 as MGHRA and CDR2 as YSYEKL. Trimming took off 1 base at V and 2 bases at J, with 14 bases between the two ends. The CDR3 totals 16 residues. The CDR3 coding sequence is TGCGCCAGCAGCCAAGTTACAGGCCTCCTTAACACTGAAGCTTTCTTT. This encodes CASSQVTGLLNTEAFF.

The CDR3 loop is CASSQNTGQEQYF. In DNA form, the CDR3 reads TGTGCCAGCAGCCAAAACACAGGGCAAGAGCAGTACTTC. The chain employs TRBV14 and TRBJ2-7; D perhaps matches TRBD1 (6 bases). Germline CDR1 SGHDN, CDR2 FVKESK. The ends were cut back, 2 bases at V and 7 bases at J, with 12 bases in the middle. The CDR3 covers 13 residues.

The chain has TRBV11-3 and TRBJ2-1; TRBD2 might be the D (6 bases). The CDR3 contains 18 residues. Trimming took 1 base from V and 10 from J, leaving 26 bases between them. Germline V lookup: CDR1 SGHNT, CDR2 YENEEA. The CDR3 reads CASSLGVRAGPPGKEQFF. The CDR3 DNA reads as TGTGCCAGCAGCTTAGGGGTCAGGGCGGGACCTCCTGGGAAAGAGCAGTTCTTC.

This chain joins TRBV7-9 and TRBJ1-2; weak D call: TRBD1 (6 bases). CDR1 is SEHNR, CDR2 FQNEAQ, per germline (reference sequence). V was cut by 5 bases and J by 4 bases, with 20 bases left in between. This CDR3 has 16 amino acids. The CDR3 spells CASSPQTGQSPYGYTF. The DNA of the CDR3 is TGTGCCAGCAGCCCCCAAACGGGACAATCCCCCTATGGCTACACCTTC.

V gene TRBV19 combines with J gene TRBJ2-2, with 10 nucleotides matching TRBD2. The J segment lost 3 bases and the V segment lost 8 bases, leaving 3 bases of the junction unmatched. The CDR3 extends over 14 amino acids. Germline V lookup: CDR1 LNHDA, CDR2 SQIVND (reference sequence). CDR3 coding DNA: TGTGCCAGTGGAGGACTAGCGGACACCGGGGAGCTGTTTTTT. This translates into CASGGLADTGELFF.

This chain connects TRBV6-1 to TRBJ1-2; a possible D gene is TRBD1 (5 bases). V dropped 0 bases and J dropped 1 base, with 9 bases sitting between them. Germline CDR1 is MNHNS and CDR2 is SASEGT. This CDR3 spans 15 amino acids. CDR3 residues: CASSEAGGINYGYTF. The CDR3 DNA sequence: TGTGCCAGCAGTGAAGCGGGGGGGATTAACTATGGCTACACCTTC.

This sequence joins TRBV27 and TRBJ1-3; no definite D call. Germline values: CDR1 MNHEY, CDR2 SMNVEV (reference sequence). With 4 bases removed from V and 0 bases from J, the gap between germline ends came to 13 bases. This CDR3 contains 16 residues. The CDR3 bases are TGTGCCAGCAGTTCTCGGTACAGCAACTCTGGAAACACCATATATTTT. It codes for CASSSRYSNSGNTIYF.

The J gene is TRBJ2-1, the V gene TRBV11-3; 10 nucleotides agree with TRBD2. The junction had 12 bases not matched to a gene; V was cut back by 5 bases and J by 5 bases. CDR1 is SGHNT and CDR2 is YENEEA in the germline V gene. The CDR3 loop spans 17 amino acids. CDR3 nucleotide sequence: TGTGCCAGCAGCGTTGATAGCGGGAGGCCAAGAGACAATGAGCAGTTCTTC. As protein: CASSVDSGRPRDNEQFF.

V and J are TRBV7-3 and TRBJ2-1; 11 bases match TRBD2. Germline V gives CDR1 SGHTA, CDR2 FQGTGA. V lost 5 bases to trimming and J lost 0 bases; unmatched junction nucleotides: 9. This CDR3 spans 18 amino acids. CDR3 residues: CASSRGTSGRRSYNEQFF. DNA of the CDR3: TGTGCCAGCAGCCGCGGGACTAGCGGACGTCGCTCCTACAATGAGCAGTTCTTC.

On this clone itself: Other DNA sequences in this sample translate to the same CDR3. The CDR3 coding sequence is TGTGCCAGCAGTTCCGGGACTAGCGGAACAGATACGCAGTATTTT. The encoded protein is CASSSGTSGTDTQYF. The chain employs TRBV27 and TRBJ2-3; 11 bases are shared with TRBD2. The junction had 3 bases not matched to a gene; V was cut back by 4 bases and J by 3 bases. In germline, CDR1 is MNHEY, CDR2 SMNVEV (reference sequence). CDR3 length equals 15 residues.

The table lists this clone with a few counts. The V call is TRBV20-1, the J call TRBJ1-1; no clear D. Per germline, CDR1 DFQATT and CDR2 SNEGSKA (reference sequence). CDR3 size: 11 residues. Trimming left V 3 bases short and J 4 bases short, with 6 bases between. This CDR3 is CSARTGTEAFF. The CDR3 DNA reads TGCAGTGCTAGGACGGGCACTGAAGCTTTCTTT.

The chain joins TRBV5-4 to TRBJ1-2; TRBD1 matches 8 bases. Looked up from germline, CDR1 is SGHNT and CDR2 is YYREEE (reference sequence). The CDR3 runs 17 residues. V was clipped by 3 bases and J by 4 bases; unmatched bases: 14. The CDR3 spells CASSSSRDRYGGYGYTF. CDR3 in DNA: TGTGCCAGCAGCTCGTCCCGGGACAGGTACGGGGGCTATGGCTACACCTTC.

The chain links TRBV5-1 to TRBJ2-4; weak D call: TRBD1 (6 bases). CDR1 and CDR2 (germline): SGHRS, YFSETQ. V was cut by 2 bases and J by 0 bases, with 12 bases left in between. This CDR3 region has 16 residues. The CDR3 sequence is CASSLGQTIAKNIQYF. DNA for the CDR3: TGCGCCAGCAGCTTAGGACAGACTATAGCCAAAAACATTCAGTACTTC.

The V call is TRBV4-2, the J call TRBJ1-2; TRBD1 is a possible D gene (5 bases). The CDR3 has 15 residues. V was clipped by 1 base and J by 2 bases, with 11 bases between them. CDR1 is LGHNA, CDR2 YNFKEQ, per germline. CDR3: CASSQARQSNYGYTF. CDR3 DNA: TGTGCCAGCAGCCAAGCAAGACAGAGCAACTATGGCTACACCTTC.

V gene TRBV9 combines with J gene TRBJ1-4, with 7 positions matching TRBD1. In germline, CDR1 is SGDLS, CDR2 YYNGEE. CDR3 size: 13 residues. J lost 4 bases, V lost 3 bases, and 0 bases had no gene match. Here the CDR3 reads CASSAGGNEKLFF. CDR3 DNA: TGTGCCAGCAGCGCAGGGGGTAATGAAAAACTGTTTTTT.

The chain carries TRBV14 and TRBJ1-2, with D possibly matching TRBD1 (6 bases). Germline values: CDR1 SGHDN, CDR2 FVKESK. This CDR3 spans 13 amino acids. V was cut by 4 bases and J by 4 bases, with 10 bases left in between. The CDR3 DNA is TGTGCCAGCAGCCCCGGGACAATCTATGGCTACACCTTC. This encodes CASSPGTIYGYTF. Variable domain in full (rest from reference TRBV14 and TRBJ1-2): EAGVTQFPSHSVIEKGQTVTLRCDPISGHDNLYWYRRVMGKEIKFLLHFVKESKQDESGMPNNRFLAERTGGTYSTLKVQPAELEDSGVYFCASSPGTIYGYTFGSGTRLTVV.